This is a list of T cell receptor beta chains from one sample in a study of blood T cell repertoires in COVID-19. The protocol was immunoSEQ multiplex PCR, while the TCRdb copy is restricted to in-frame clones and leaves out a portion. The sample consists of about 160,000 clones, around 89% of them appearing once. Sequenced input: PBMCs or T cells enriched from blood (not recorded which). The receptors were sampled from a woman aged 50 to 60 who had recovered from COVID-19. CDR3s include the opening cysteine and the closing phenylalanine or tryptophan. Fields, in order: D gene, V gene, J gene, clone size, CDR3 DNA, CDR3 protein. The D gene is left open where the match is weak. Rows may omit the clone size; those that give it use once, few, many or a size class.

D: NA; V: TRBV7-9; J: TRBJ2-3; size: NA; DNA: TGTGCCAGCAGCTCATTGCCCCAGGACAGATGGCCCACAGATACGCAGTATTTT; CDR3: CASSSLPQDRWPTDTQYF
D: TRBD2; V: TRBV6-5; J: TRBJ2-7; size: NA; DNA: TGTGCCAGCAGTACTAGCGGGGGGACCTACGAGCAGTACTTC; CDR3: CASSTSGGTYEQYF
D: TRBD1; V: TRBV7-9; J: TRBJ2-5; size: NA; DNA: TGTGCCAGCAGCTCAGGACAGGGATGGGAGACCCAGTACTTC; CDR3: CASSSGQGWETQYF
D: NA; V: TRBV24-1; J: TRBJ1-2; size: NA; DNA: TGTGCCACCAGTGTTGGGGGCTCGGATGGCTACACCTTC; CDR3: CATSVGGSDGYTF
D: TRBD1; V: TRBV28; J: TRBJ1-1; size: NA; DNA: TGTGCCAGCAGCAGACAGGGGACTACAGCTGAAGCTTTCTTT; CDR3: CASSRQGTTAEAFF
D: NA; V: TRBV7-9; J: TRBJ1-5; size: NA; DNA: TGTGCCAGCAGCTCAGGAGCAGGGGTGGGGAGCAATCAGCCCCAGCATTTT; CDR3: CASSSGAGVGSNQPQHF
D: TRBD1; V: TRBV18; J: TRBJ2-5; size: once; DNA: TGTGCCAGCTCAATGGGACAGGGGGAGACCCAGTACTTC; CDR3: CASSMGQGETQYF
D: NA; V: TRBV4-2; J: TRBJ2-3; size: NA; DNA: TGTGCCAGCAGCCAAGTGCCGTGGGGCGGGGGCACAGATACGCAGTATTTT; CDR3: CASSQVPWGGGTDTQYF
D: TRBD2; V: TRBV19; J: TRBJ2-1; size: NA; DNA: TGTGCCAGTAGTATAACGGGGGGTACGGATGAGCAGTTCTTC; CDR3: CASSITGGTDEQFF
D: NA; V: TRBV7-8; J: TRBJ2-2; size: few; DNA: TGTGCCAGCAGCCGCCCGGGGGCCGGGGAGCTGTTTTTT; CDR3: CASSRPGAGELFF
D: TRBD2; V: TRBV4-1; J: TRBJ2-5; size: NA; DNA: TGCGCCAGCAGCCAAGAGGGGAGCGGGGGGAGACAAGAGACCCAGTACTTC; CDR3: CASSQEGSGGRQETQYF
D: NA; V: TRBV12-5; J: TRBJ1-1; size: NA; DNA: TGTGCTAGTGGTTTGGTACAGAACACTGAAGCTTTCTTT; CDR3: CASGLVQNTEAFF
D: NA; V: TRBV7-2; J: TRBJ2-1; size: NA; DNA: TGTGCCAGCAGCTTAGCGGGGGGGCCGAGGAATGAGCAGTTCTTC; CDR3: CASSLAGGPRNEQFF
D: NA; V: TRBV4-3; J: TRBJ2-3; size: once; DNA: TGCGCCAGCAGCCAAGGGGGGGGGCGAACAGATACGCAGTATTTT; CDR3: CASSQGGGRTDTQYF
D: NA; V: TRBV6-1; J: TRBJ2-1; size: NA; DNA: TGTGCCAGCAGTGAAGCGCCTGCAGTTTCTTACAATGAGCAGTTCTTC; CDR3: CASSEAPAVSYNEQFF
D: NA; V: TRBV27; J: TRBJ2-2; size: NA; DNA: TGTGCCAGCAGCATGGTAGCCGGGGAGCTGTTTTTT; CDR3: CASSMVAGELFF
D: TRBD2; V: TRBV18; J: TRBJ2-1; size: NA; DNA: TGTGCCAGCTCACCGTTAGAGGGACTAGCGGGGGCGTATGAGCAGTTCTTC; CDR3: CASSPLEGLAGAYEQFF
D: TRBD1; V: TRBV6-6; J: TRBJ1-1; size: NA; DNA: TGTGCCAGCAGTCGACAGGGGGCGAGTCTCCGGATCAGGACTGAAGCTTTCTTT; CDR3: CASSRQGASLRIRTEAFF
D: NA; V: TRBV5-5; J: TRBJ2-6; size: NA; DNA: TGTGCCAGCAGCTGGGGGCAGACCCGCTCTGGGGCCAACGTCCTGACTTTC; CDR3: CASSWGQTRSGANVLTF
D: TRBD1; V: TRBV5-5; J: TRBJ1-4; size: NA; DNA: TGTGCCAGCTGGATACAGGGGGGGACGGTGTATGAAAAACTGTTTTTT; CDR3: CASWIQGGTVYEKLFF
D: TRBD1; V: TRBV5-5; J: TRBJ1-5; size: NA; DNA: TGTGCCAGCAGTTCGGACAGGGGTAAGGCCAATCAGCCCCAGCATTTT; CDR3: CASSSDRGKANQPQHF
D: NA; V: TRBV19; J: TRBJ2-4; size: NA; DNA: TGTGCCAGTAGTACCTGGACAGTCTTAGCCAAAAACATTCAGTACTTC; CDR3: CASSTWTVLAKNIQYF
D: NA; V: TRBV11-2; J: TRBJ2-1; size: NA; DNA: TGTGCCAGCAGGACCGCGGGACAGACCTACAATGAGCAGTTCTTC; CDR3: CASRTAGQTYNEQFF
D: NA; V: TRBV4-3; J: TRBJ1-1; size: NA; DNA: TGCGCCAGCAGCCCAATGAGGAACACTGAAGCTTTCTTT; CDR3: CASSPMRNTEAFF
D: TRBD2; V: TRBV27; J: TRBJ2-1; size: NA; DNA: TGTGCCAGCAGTCCCCACGTTCGGGGGGGCGGGTATGAGCAGTTCTTC; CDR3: CASSPHVRGGGYEQFF
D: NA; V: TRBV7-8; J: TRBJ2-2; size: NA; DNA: TGTGCCAGCAGCTCACGGGGGACCCGAGGGGAGCTGTTTTTT; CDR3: CASSSRGTRGELFF
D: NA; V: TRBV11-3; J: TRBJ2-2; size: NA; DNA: TGTGCCAGCAGCTTGGTAGGGGCTTCCGGGGAGCTGTTTTTT; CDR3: CASSLVGASGELFF
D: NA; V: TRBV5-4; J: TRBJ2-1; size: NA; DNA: TGTGCCAGCAGCTTGACAGTGAATGAGCAGTTCTTC; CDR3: CASSLTVNEQFF
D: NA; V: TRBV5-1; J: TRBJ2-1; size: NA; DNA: TGCGCCAGCAGCCGGGGGTCGGGTTACAATGAGCAGTTCTTC; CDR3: CASSRGSGYNEQFF
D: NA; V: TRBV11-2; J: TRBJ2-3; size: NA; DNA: TGTGCCAGCAGCTTACGGGGGACCACGGGAGATACGCAGTATTTT; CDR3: CASSLRGTTGDTQYF
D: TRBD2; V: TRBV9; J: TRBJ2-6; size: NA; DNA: TGTGCCAGCAGCGTAGGAGGGACTAGCGGGGTAAGCTCTGGGGCCAACGTCCTGACTTTC; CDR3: CASSVGGTSGVSSGANVLTF
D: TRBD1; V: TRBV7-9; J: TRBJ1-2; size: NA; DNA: TGTGCCAGCAGCCCAACAGGGGTCGTCAGCTATGGCTACACCTTC; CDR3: CASSPTGVVSYGYTF
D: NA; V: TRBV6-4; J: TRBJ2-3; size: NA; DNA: TGTGCCAGCAGTCCCTACCTGGGGGCTAGGACAGATACGCAGTATTTT; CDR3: CASSPYLGARTDTQYF
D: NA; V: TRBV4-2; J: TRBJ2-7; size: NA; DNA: TGTGCCAGCAGCCAGGCGGACTACGAGCAGTACTTC; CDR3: CASSQADYEQYF
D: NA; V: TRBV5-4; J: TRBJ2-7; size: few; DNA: TGTGCCAGCAGCTTGAGAGGGCCGAGCTACGAGCAGTACTTC; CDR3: CASSLRGPSYEQYF
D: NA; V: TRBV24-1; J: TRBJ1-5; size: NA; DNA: TGTGCCACCAGTGAAACTACAGGCCAGCCCCAGCATTTT; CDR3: CATSETTGQPQHF
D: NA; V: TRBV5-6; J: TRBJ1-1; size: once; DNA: TGTGCCAGCAGCTTGGGCAGGGTGACTGAAGCTTTCTTT; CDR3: CASSLGRVTEAFF
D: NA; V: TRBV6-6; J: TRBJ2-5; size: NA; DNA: TGTGCCAGCAGGGACGGGGGAGTTGGGGAGACCCAGTACTTC; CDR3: CASRDGGVGETQYF
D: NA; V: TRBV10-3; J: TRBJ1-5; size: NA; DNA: TGTGCCATCAGTGAGTCGGGGGGTGGGGTAGGACAGCCCCAGCATTTT; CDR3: CAISESGGGVGQPQHF
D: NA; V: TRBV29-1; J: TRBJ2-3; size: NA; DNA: TGCAGCGTTGAAGTAATGCGGCAGAACGCAGATACGCAGTATTTT; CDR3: CSVEVMRQNADTQYF
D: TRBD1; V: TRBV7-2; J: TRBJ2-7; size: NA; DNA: TGTGCCAGCAGCTTCGGGGGACAGGCCTACGAGCAGTACTTC; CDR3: CASSFGGQAYEQYF
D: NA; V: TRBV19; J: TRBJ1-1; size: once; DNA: TGTGCCAGTGATGCCAGATTGAACACTGAAGCTTTCTTT; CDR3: CASDARLNTEAFF
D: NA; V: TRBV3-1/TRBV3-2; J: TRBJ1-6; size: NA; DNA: TGTGCCAGCTGCCTTAAGCCACCCCTCCACTTT; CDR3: CASCLKPPLHF
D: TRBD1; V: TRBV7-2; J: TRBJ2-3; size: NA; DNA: TGTGCCAGCAGCTATCCTGACAGGGTCGGCACAGATACGCAGTATTTT; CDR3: CASSYPDRVGTDTQYF
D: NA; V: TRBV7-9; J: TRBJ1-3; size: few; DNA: TGTGCCAGCAGCTTAGTACCGGTGTCTGGAAACACCATATATTTT; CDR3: CASSLVPVSGNTIYF
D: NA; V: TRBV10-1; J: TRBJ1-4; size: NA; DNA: TGCGCCAGCCCATCGCCATACGGACACGATAATGAAAAACTGTTTTTT; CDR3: CASPSPYGHDNEKLFF
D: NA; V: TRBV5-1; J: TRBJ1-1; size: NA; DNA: TGCGCCAGCAGCGTGGACAGACTAAACACTGAAGCTTTCTTT; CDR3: CASSVDRLNTEAFF
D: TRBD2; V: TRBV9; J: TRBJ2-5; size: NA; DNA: TGTGCCAGCAGCCTTGGGGGGGGACTAAGGGAGACCCAGTACTTC; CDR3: CASSLGGGLRETQYF
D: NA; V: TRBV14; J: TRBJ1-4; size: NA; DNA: TGTGCCAGCAGCCAAGAGAGGGTACAGTTCTCAACTAATGAAAAACTGTTTTTT; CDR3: CASSQERVQFSTNEKLFF
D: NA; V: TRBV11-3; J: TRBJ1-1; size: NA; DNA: TGTGCCAGCAGCTTAGGTCAGGGGCAGAACACTGAAGCTTTCTTT; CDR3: CASSLGQGQNTEAFF
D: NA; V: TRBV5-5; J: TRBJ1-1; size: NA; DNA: TGTGCCAGCAGCTTGGCCTTGCAGGTGAACACTGAAGCTTTCTTT; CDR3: CASSLALQVNTEAFF
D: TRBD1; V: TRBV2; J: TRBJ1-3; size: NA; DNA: TGTGCCAGCTGTACAGGGGGGGGAAACACCATATATTTT; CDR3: CASCTGGGNTIYF
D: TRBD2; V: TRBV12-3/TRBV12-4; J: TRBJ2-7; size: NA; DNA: TGTGCCAGCAGCAGGACCGGGAGGGAGCAGTACTTC; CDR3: CASSRTGREQYF
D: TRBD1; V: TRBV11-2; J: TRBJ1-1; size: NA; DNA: TGTGCCAGCAGCTTTCTAAGGGGGCTCACTGAAGCTTTCTTT; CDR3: CASSFLRGLTEAFF
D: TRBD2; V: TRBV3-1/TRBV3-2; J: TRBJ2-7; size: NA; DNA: TGTGCCAGTCGTCAAAGCGCGGGGGGATTAAGTAACTACGAGCAGTACTTC; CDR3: CASRQSAGGLSNYEQYF
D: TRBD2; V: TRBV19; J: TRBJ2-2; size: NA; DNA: TGTGCCAGTAGTAGAGGACTAGCGGGGCCGAACACCGGGGAGCTGTTTTTT; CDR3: CASSRGLAGPNTGELFF
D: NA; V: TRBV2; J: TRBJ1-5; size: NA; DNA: TGTGCCAGCAGTGATAATGGCAGGGGTGTAAATCAGCCCCAGCATTTT; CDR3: CASSDNGRGVNQPQHF
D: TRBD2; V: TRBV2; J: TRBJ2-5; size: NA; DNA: TGTGCCAGCCTTGGCCGCCCCGGTAGCGGGCCTCAAGAGACCCAGTACTTC; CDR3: CASLGRPGSGPQETQYF
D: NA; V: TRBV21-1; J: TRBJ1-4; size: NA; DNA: TGTGCCAGCAGCTCAATCCGACAGGGTAACGAAAAACTGTTTTTT; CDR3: CASSSIRQGNEKLFF